This T cell receptor beta chain came from a study of blood T cell repertoires in COVID-19. Study at large: Samples of COVID-19 (acute and convalescent) were obtained from the United States, Italy and Spain.

The V segment lost 3 bases and the J segment 0 bases; nucleotides outside the gene matches: 10. This CDR3 spans 19 amino acids. Germline V gives CDR1 KGHSH, CDR2 LQKENI. In the original analysis: Amplification of reference gene primers provided the estimated nucleated cell counts. The method was immunoSEQ multiplex PCR; TCRdb's version includes in-frame clones alone and lacks a portion of them. From that table come the V and J calls and clone size; the DNA was used to work out D and trimming. This sample has approximately 120,000 clones, with approximately 80% found just once. The clonotype comes from an elderly woman with active or convalescent COVID-19. J is TRBJ2-1 and V is TRBV18; TRBD2 aligns across 11 bases. Material: peripheral blood. The DNA of the CDR3 is TGTGCCAGCTCACCGCGAAATAGCGGGAGGGTATCCTCCTACAATGAGCAGTTCTTC. Its protein is CASSPRNSGRVSSYNEQFF.